Reported below is one TCR beta chain. The CDR3 spans 12 residues. The V gene lost 8 bases and the J gene lost 1 base, with 11 bases spanning the gap. Per the germline V gene, CDR1 is SQVTM and CDR2 is ANQGSEA. Profiling relied on immunoSEQ multiplex PCR, and the TCRdb table lists in-frame clones only, not all of them. The profile shows about 31,000 clones, roughly 94% of them singletons. The entry originates in a study of T cells in localized non-small cell lung cancer. The sequence derives from a woman aged 35-70 years with stage I lung adenocarcinoma. The chain uses TRBV29-1 and TRBJ2-5, with D unclear. The sequencing here drew on peripheral blood, taken before any cancer treatment. CDR3 sequence reads: CSTSAFQETQYF. The CDR3 DNA is TGCAGCACATCAGCTTTCCAAGAGACCCAGTACTTC.